This TCR beta chain emerged from a study of blood T cells in healthy people across ages. Study outcomes and limitations: Estimates based on one million T cells were treated as lower bounds. Relative to aged donors, long-lived donors carried more naive CD4+ cells and displayed higher diversity.

No fewer than 7 million PBMCs went into each sample. The CDR3 runs to 14 residues. In germline, CDR1 is SQVTM, CDR2 ANQGSEA. Turning to this clonotype: What it recognizes is unknown.

Sample-barcoded 5' priming and a J-beta primer mix drove a second PCR of 7 to 11 cycles. Tags on each cDNA molecule came from a template-switch adaptor with 12 random nucleotides. TCRdb re-called the 5' RACE reads with MiXCR, one entry per CDR3 protein. In the table there are approximately 600,000 distinct CDR3 sequences, roughly 58% of which are singletons. The rearrangement uses TRBV29-1 and TRBJ2-7, with 8 nucleotides matching TRBD2. With the DNA end fitting TRBJ2-4 better, the J assignment may be wrong. The sample consisted of blood. This clonotype originated in a man in his sixties in good health. The CDR3 bases are TGCAGCGTCGGGGGGGGTGGGGGTGAGAACATTCAGTACTTC. Protein product: CSVGGGGGENIQYF.